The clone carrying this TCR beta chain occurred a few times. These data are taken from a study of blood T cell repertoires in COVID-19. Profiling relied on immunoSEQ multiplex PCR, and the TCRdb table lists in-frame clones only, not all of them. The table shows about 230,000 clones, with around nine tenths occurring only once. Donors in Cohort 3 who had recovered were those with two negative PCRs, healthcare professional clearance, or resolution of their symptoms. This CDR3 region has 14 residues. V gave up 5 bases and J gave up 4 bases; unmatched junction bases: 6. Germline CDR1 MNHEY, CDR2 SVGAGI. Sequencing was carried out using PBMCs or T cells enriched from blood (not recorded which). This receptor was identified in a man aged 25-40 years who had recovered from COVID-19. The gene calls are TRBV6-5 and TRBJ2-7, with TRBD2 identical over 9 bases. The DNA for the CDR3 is TGTGCCAGCAGTCCCCGACTAGCGGAGTACGAGCAGTACTTC. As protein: CASSPRLAEYEQYF.